These T cell receptor beta chains were read from a single sample in a study of identical twins. Using its own MiXCR run on the 5' RACE reads, TCRdb lists one record per CDR3 protein. Of 240,000 or so distinct CDR3 sequences in the sample, about 7% were seen once. These data also featured in a second study, about yellow fever vaccine responses in identical twins.

Sequencing was carried out using memory (CD45RO+) T cells sorted from blood. Receptor source: a woman in her late teens or twenties in good health. Both conserved end residues are part of each CDR3. Each record gives: D gene, V gene, J gene, clone size, CDR3 protein, CDR3 DNA. A D gene is named only where the DNA matches it firmly. For some rows the clone size is stated as once, few or many, or as a class when expanded; others skip it.

NA	TRBV12-3/TRBV12-4	TRBJ1-6	many	CASSPGFDSPLHF	TGTGCCAGCAGCCCCGGGTTTGATTCACCCCTCCACTTT
NA	TRBV3-1	TRBJ2-3	many	CASSPRGVTRSDTQYF	TGTGCCAGCAGCCCTAGGGGGGTCACACGGTCAGATACGCAGTATTTT
NA	TRBV10-3	TRBJ2-3	many	CAISRGGASPDTQYF	TGTGCCATCAGTCGTGGGGGGGCCTCTCCAGATACGCAGTATTTT
NA	TRBV12-3/TRBV12-4	TRBJ2-5	NA	CASSEGLVGSYQETQYF	TGTGCCAGCAGCGAGGGGCTAGTTGGGAGCTACCAAGAGACCCAGTACTTC
NA	TRBV27	TRBJ1-1	many	CASSLQWGGFSRAFF	TGTGCCAGCAGCCTACAGTGGGGTGGCTTTTCACGAGCTTTCTTT
NA	TRBV20-1	TRBJ2-1	NA	CRPGPDIEQFF	TGCAGGCCGGGCCCTGACATTGAGCAGTTCTTC
NA	TRBV27	TRBJ2-1	few	CASSLEGPLNNEQFF	TGTGCCAGCAGTTTGGAGGGTCCTCTCAACAATGAGCAGTTCTTC
TRBD1	TRBV20-1	TRBJ1-5	many	CSALRGDNQPQHF	TGCAGTGCCCTCAGGGGGGACAATCAGCCCCAGCATTTT
NA	TRBV3-1	TRBJ1-6	NA	CASSQGVGASSPLHF	TGTGCCAGCAGCCAAGGAGTAGGAGCTAGTTCACCCCTCCACTTT
NA	TRBV29-1	TRBJ1-1	few	CSVAQGLPEAFF	TGCAGCGTTGCACAGGGCCTACCTGAAGCTTTCTTT
TRBD1	TRBV12-3/TRBV12-4	TRBJ2-3	many	CASNEQGGRTDTQYF	TGTGCCAGCAATGAACAGGGGGGCAGGACAGATACGCAGTATTTT
NA	TRBV24-1	TRBJ2-1	few	CATSDFGGASYNEQFF	TGTGCCACCAGTGATTTTGGGGGCGCCTCCTACAATGAGCAGTTCTTC
NA	TRBV3-1	TRBJ1-2	few	CASSQGPGFYGYTF	TGTGCCAGCAGCCAAGGGCCAGGCTTCTATGGCTACACCTTC
NA	TRBV10-3	TRBJ2-1	few	CATAGDSSYNEQFF	TGTGCCACCGCGGGTGACAGCTCCTACAATGAGCAGTTCTTC
NA	TRBV9	TRBJ2-1	few	CASRRGRDTNNEQFF	TGTGCCAGCAGGCGGGGCAGAGATACAAACAATGAGCAGTTCTTC
NA	TRBV2	TRBJ2-1	NA	CASSPRATRSYNEQFF	TGTGCCAGCAGTCCCCGGGCTACCCGCTCCTACAATGAGCAGTTCTTC
NA	TRBV7-9	TRBJ2-2	NA	CASSLIRGTGELFF	TGTGCCAGCAGCTTAATCAGAGGCACCGGGGAGCTGTTTTTT
TRBD2	TRBV5-1	TRBJ2-7	few	CASSLVHGQREEGLDEQYF	TGCGCCAGCAGCTTGGTTCATGGTCAGCGGGAGGAAGGTTTAGACGAGCAGTACTTC
TRBD1	TRBV7-9	TRBJ2-3	few	CASRSTGPDTQYF	TGTGCCAGCAGATCGACAGGGCCAGATACGCAGTATTTT
TRBD2	TRBV18	TRBJ2-1	NA	CASTSGSFSEQFF	TGTGCCAGTACTAGCGGGAGTTTCAGTGAGCAGTTCTTC
NA	TRBV28	TRBJ2-2	NA	CASSLIINTGELFF	TGTGCCAGCAGTCTCATCATAAACACCGGGGAGCTGTTTTTT
NA	TRBV3-1	TRBJ2-3	NA	CASSQAVASDTQYF	TGTGCCAGCAGCCAGGCGGTGGCCTCAGATACGCAGTATTTT
NA	TRBV7-8	TRBJ2-5	many	CASTSTSSQETQYF	TGTGCCAGCACCTCCACTAGCAGCCAAGAGACCCAGTACTTC